This T cell receptor (beta chain) emerged from a study of OX40 agonist ivuxolimab in advanced cancers. Study information: Ivuxolimab, an antibody that agonizes OX40 (CD134), was administered to the patients. One patient with hepatocellular carcinoma and two with cutaneous melanoma, three in all, had partial responses.

If patients had autoimmune disease history or systemic immunosuppression, they were excluded. The repertoire was sequenced with immunoSEQ multiplex PCR; TCRdb's copy has only in-frame clones and lacks some. The data contain under 90,000 clones, roughly 91% of them singletons. The CDR3 is 15 amino acids. Germline V gene lookup returns CDR1 SGHVS and CDR2 FQNEAQ. The V end was cut by 5 bases, the J end by 0 bases, with 11 bases between. The TCR sequence derives from an adult with an advanced solid tumor such as melanoma, head and neck, liver or kidney cancer. This sequence joins TRBV7-8 and TRBJ1-3; the D gene is possibly TRBD1 (5 bases). This sample comprised CD4+ or CD8+ T cells sorted from blood, obtained in a trial of the OX40 agonist ivuxolimab. The DNA for the CDR3 is TGTGCCAGCAGCGACCCAGGGCTCTCTGGAAACACCATATATTTT. It specifies CASSDPGLSGNTIYF.